Each of the 14 T cell receptor beta chains below was sequenced from the same sample in a study of cytomegalovirus exposure and HLA in healthy donors. A multiplex PCR was run with 60 Vbeta primers and 13 Jbeta primers. The protocol was immunoSEQ multiplex PCR, while the TCRdb copy is restricted to in-frame clones and leaves out a portion. This table has 85,000 to 130,000 clones, 75% to 85% appearing once. Material for sequencing was PBMCs. The origin of the receptors is a woman aged 50 to 60 in good health and CMV-seropositive.

The chain has TRBV15 and TRBJ2-5, with 9 bases lining up with TRBD2. Germline CDR1 LNHNV, CDR2 YYDKDF (reference sequence). This CDR3 is 18 amino acids long. The V gene end was trimmed by 5 bases and the J gene end by 2 bases; junction bases not matched to a gene: 15. The DNA for the CDR3 is TGTGCCACCAGCGGACGGAGGGGTAGCGGGGGACTACAAGAGACCCAGTACTTC. Translating gives CATSGRRGSGGLQETQYF.

The chain uses TRBV29-1 and TRBJ2-2; 7 bases fit TRBD1. Per germline, CDR1 SQVTM and CDR2 ANQGSEA. V was clipped by 3 bases and J by 5 bases; unmatched bases: 6. The CDR3 is 14 residues long. Written as DNA, the CDR3 is TGCAGCGTTGAGGGACAGAGGGGGACCGGGGAGCTGTTTTTT. It translates to CSVEGQRGTGELFF.

Details on this clone: Compared with germline, one end of the junction differs, possibly owing to a read error. CDR3 DNA: TGTTCCAGCAGCTGGAGGAAAGAGACCCAGTACTTC. This sequence encodes CSSSWRKETQYF. This chain links TRBV7-9 with TRBJ2-5, with D possibly being TRBD2 (5 bases). Germline V gene sequence: CDR1 SEHNR, CDR2 FQNEAQ (reference sequence). CDR3 length equals 12 residues.

The rearrangement links TRBV5-4 to TRBJ2-7, with D possibly being TRBD1 (5 bases). The CDR3 covers 14 residues. Trimming cost V 4 bases and J 2 bases, with 13 bases left between them. In germline, CDR1 is SGHNT, CDR2 YYREEE (reference sequence). The CDR3 loop reads CASSPNDRPYEQYF. The DNA of the CDR3 is TGTGCCAGCAGCCCAAACGACAGACCCTACGAGCAGTACTTC.

This clone was observed once. V gene TRBV11-1 combines with J gene TRBJ1-1; maybe TRBD1 (5 bases). Per germline, CDR1 SGHAT and CDR2 FQDESV (reference sequence). The CDR3 is 13 residues long. Trimming removed 2 bases at V and 10 bases at J, with 14 bases between. CDR3 sequence (DNA): TGTGCCAGCAGCTTACAGCAGGGCCAAACAGCTTTCTTT. Its translation: CASSLQQGQTAFF.

This sequence joins TRBV11-1 and TRBJ1-1; TRBD1 is a possible D gene (6 bases). The CDR3 runs to 16 residues. Trimming removed 7 bases at V and 1 base at J, with 19 bases between. Germline loops: CDR1 SGHAT, CDR2 FQDESV (reference sequence). CDR3 sequence reads: CASTGGAGARNTEAFF. The CDR3 DNA is TGTGCCAGCACCGGGGGGGCAGGGGCGAGGAACACTGAAGCTTTCTTT.

The chain carries TRBV2 and TRBJ2-7, with unresolved D. Germline V gives CDR1 SNHLY, CDR2 FYNNEI. The CDR3 extends over 12 amino acids. For the CDR3, the DNA is TGTGGTCTCGAACTAAAAGCCTACGAGCAGTACTTC. Amino acid sequence: CGLELKAYEQYF.

This clone was seen a handful of times. This chain joins TRBV5-6 and TRBJ2-5, with 7 nucleotides matching TRBD2. The CDR3 extends over 14 amino acids. Germline CDR1 and CDR2: SGHDT and YYEEEE. V gave up 0 bases and J gave up 3 bases; unmatched junction bases: 2. CDR3 residues: CASSLGAGKETQYF. The CDR3 DNA sequence: TGTGCCAGCAGCTTGGGAGCGGGGAAAGAGACCCAGTACTTC.

This sequence joins TRBV7-3 and TRBJ2-6, with 7 bases lining up with TRBD1. CDR3 length: 16 amino acids. The germline V gene encodes CDR1 SGHTA and CDR2 FQGTGA. Trimming removed 4 bases from V and 0 bases from J; junction bases left unmatched: 3. This CDR3 reads CASSSQGISGANVLTF. For the CDR3, the DNA is TGTGCCAGCAGCTCACAGGGGATCTCTGGGGCCAACGTCCTGACTTTC.

This rearrangement joins TRBV2 to TRBJ2-5; D perhaps matches TRBD2 (5 bases). V was trimmed by 4 bases and J by 5 bases, leaving 17 bases between them. Per germline, CDR1 SNHLY and CDR2 FYNNEI. The CDR3 totals 15 residues. The CDR3 nucleotides read TGTGCCAGCAGTGTCCCCGGGGAGAGAGGGGAGACCCAGTACTTC. This codes for CASSVPGERGETQYF.

As to this clone: This sample includes further DNA sequences coding for the same CDR3. The chain carries TRBV5-6 and TRBJ1-2, with 7 positions matching TRBD1. The CDR3 consists of 14 residues. The V gene's germline CDR1 is SGHDT and CDR2 YYEEEE. V dropped 0 bases and J dropped 2; count of bases not matched to a gene: 1. CDR3 in amino acids: CASSLGQGNYGYTF. The CDR3 DNA reads TGTGCCAGCAGCTTGGGACAGGGCAACTATGGCTACACCTTC.

The chain carries TRBV9 and TRBJ2-1; 10 bases match TRBD2. The germline V gene has CDR1 SGDLS and CDR2 YYNGEE. Losses at the gene ends were 4 bases for V and 2 bases for J; bases not matched to a gene: 6. The CDR3 is 16 amino acids. CDR3 bases: TGTGCCAGCAGCACTAGAGCGGGAGGGGCCTACAATGAGCAGTTCTTC. Translation gives CASSTRAGGAYNEQFF.

The chain carries TRBV18 and TRBJ2-5, with D perhaps TRBD1 (6 bases). The CDR3 consists of 17 residues. V shed 3 bases and J shed 2 bases, with 19 bases lying between them. Looked up from germline, CDR1 is KGHSH and CDR2 is LQKENI. CDR3 protein: CASSPYGGQRKQETQYF. The DNA of the CDR3 is TGTGCCAGCTCACCGTACGGAGGACAGCGTAAGCAAGAGACCCAGTACTTC.

The genes are TRBV6-6 and TRBJ1-5; 8 bases align to TRBD1. The CDR3 runs to 14 residues. The V gene end was trimmed by 4 bases and the J gene end by 6 bases; junction bases not matched to a gene: 5. Germline V CDR1 and CDR2: MNHNY, SVGAGI (reference sequence). The CDR3 is CASSFRQGTQPQHF. The CDR3, as DNA: TGTGCCAGCAGTTTCAGACAGGGGACTCAGCCCCAGCATTTT.